This TCR beta chain derives from a study of blood T cell repertoires in COVID-19. As for the study in general: Sites in the United States, Italy and Spain provided acute and convalescent COVID-19 samples.

Patients at the Seattle site were enrolled during active infection and followed longitudinally. The ends lost 4 bases at V and 0 bases at J; junction bases unmatched: 4. In germline, CDR1 is MNHEY, CDR2 SMNVEV (reference sequence). The length of the CDR3 is 16 residues. Authors' methods: Amplified reference gene primers provided the basis for estimating nucleated cell counts. Assay used: immunoSEQ multiplex PCR; TCRdb lists only in-frame clones, some missing. V, J and clone size derive from that table, while D and trimming were established from the DNA sequence. The data show about 220,000 clones, approximately 85% seen once.

The V and J genes are TRBV27 and TRBJ2-7, with 12 bases fitting TRBD2. This TCR derives from a woman aged 70 to 79 with COVID-19, enrolled during active disease. The sequenced sample consisted of peripheral blood. The CDR3 nucleotides are TGTGCCAGCAGTTCCGAGACTAGCGGGGGCTCCTACGAGCAGTACTTC. It encodes CASSSETSGGSYEQYF.